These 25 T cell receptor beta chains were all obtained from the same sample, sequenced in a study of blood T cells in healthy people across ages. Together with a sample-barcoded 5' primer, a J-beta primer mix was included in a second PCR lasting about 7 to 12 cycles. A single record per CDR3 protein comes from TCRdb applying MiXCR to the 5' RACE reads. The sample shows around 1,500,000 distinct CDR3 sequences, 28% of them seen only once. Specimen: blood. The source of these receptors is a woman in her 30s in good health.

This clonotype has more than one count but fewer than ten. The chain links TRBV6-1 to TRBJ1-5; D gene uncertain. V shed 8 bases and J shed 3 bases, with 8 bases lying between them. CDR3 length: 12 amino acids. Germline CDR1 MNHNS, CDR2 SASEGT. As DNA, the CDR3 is TGTGCCAGCGGCAGTTACAATCAGCCCCAGCATTTT. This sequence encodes CASGSYNQPQHF.

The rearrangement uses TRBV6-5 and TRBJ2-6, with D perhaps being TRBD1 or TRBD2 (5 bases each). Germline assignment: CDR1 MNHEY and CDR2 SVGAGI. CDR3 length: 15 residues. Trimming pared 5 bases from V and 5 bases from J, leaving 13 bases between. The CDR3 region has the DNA TGTGCCAGCAGTGACGCAGGGACGAGGGCCAACGTCCTGACTTTC. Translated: CASSDAGTRANVLTF.

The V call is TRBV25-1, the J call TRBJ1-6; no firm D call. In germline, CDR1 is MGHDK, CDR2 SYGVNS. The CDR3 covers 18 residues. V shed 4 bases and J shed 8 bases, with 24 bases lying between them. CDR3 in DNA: TGTGCCAGCAGTGCCACCCTAGTCCGGGTAAACGTCGATTCACCCCTCCACTTT. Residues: CASSATLVRVNVDSPLHF.

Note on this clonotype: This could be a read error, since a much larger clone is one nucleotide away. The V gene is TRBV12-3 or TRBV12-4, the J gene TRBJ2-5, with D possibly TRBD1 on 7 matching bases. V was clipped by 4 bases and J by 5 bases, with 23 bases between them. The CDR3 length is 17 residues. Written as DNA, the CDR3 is TGTGCCAGCAGTTCACGGAGGGGGCGCGGGTTTTCGGAGACCCAGTACTTC. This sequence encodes CASSSRRGRGFSETQYF.

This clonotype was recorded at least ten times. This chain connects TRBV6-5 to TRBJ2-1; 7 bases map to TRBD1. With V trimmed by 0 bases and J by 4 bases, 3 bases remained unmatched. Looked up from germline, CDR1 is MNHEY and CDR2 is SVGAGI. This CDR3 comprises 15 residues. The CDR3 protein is CASSYSTGRYNEQFF. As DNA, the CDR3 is TGTGCCAGCAGTTACTCGACAGGGCGATACAATGAGCAGTTCTTC.

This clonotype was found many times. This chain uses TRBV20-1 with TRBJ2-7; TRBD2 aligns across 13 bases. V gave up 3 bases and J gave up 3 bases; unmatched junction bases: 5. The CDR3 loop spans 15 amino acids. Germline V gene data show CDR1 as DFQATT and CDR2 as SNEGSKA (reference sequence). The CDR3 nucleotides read TGCAGTGCTAGCATCGGGACTAGCGGGGTCTACGAGCAGTACTTC. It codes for CSASIGTSGVYEQYF.

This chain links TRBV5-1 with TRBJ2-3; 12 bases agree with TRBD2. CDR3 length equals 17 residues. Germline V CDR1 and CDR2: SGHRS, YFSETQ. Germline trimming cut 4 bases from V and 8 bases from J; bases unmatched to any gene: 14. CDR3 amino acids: CASSPVTSGSLHGTQYF. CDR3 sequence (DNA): TGCGCCAGCAGCCCCGTGACTAGCGGGAGTCTCCATGGTACGCAGTATTTT.

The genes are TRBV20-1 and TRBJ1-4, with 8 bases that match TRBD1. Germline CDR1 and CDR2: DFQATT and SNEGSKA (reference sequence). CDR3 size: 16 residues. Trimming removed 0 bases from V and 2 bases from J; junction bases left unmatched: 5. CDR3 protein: CSARDRRGQTNEKLFF. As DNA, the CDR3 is TGCAGTGCTAGAGATCGCAGGGGGCAGACTAATGAAAAACTGTTTTTT.

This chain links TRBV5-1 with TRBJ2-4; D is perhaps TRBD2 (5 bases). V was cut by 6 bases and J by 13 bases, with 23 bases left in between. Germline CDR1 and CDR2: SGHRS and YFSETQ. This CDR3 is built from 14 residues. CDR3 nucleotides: TGCGCCAGCAACCTACTGACATCGACGAGGGAGCAGTACTTC. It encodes CASNLLTSTREQYF.

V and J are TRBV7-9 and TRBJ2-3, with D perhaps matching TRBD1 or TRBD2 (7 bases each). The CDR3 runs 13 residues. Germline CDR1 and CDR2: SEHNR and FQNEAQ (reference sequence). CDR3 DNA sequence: TGTGCACTTCCAGGGGGGGTCACAGATACGCAGTATTTT. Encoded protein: CALPGGVTDTQYF.

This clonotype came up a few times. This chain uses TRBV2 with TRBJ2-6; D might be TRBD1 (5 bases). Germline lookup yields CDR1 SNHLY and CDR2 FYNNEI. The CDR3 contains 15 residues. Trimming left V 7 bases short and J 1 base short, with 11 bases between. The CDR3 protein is CASNPQGSGANVLTF. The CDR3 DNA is TGTGCCAGCAACCCCCAGGGATCTGGGGCCAACGTCCTGACTTTC.

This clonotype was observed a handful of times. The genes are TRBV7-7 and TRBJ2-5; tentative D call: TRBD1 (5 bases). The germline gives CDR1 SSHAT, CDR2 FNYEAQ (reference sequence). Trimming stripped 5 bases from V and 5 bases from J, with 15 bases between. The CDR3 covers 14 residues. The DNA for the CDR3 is TGTGCCAGCAGCCCATCAGGGCTCCGGGAGACCCAGTACTTC. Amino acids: CASSPSGLRETQYF.

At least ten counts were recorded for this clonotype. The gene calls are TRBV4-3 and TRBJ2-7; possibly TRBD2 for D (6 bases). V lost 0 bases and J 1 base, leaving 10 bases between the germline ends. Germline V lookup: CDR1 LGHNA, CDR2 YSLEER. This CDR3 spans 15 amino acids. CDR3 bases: TGCGCCAGCAGCCAAGATGGGCGGGATTCCTACGAGCAGTACTTC. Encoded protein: CASSQDGRDSYEQYF.

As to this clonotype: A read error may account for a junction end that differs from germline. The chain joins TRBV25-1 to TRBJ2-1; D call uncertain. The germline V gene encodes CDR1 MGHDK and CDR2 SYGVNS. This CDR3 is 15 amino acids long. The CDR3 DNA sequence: TGTGCCAACAGTGATAACGCCGGCCTCCTCTACGAGCAGTTCTTC. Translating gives CANSDNAGLLYEQFF.

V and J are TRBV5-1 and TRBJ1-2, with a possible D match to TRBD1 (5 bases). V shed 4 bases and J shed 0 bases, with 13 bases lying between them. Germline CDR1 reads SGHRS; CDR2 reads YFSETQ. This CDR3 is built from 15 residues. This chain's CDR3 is CASSIRVGANYGYTF. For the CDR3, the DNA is TGCGCCAGCAGCATCAGGGTTGGAGCTAACTATGGCTACACCTTC.

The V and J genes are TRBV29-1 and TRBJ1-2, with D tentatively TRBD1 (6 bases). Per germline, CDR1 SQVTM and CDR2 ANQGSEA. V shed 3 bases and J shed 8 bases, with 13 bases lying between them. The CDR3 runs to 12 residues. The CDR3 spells CSVDRGSWGYTF. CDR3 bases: TGCAGCGTTGACAGGGGATCTTGGGGCTACACCTTC.

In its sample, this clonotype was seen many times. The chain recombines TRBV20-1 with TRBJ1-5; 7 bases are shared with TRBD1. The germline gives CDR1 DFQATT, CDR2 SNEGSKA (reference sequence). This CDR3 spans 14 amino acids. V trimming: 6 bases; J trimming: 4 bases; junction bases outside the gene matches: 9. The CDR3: CSATTTGTNQPQHF. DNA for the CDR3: TGCAGTGCCACAACGACAGGGACAAATCAGCCCCAGCATTTT.

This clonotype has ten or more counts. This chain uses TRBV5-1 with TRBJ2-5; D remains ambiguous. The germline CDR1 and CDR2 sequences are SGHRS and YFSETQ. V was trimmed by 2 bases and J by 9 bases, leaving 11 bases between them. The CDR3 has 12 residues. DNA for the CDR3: TGCGCCAGCAGCTTCGACATTTCGGCCCAGTACTTC. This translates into CASSFDISAQYF.

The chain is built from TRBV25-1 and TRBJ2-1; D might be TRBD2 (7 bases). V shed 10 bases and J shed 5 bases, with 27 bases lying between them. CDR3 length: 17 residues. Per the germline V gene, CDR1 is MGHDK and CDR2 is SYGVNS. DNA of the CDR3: TGTGCCACCGGGGGTATGGGGAGGGGGGTATTGAACAATGAGCAGTTCTTC. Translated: CATGGMGRGVLNNEQFF. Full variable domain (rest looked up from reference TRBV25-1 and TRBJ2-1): EADIYQTPRYLVIGTGKKITLECSQTMGHDKMYWYQQDPGMELHLIHYSYGVNSTEKGDLSSESTVSRIRTEHFPLTLESARPSHTSQYLCATGGMGRGVLNNEQFFGPGTRLTVL.

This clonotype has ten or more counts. The CDR3 coding sequence is TGTGCCACCAGCAGTGCTGGGACACCCAAAAACATTCAGTACTTC. Protein product: CATSSAGTPKNIQYF. The chain recombines TRBV15 with TRBJ2-4, with D maybe TRBD1 (6 bases). The CDR3 extends over 15 amino acids. Trimming left V 3 bases short and J 2 bases short, with 11 bases between. Germline V gene lookup returns CDR1 LNHNV and CDR2 YYDKDF (reference sequence).

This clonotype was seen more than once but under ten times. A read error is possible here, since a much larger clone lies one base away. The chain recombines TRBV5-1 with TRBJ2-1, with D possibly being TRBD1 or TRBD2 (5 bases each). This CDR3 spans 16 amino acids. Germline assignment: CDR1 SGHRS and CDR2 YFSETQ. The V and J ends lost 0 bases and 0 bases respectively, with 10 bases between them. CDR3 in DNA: TGCGCCAGCAGCTTGGGATGGGGGAGCTCCTACAATGAGCAGTTCTTC. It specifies CASSLGWGSSYNEQFF.

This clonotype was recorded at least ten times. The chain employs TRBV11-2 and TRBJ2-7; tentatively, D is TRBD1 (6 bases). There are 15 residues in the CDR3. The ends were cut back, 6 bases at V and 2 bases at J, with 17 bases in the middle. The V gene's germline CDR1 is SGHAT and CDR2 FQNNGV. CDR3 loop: CASRVPGHGTYEQYF. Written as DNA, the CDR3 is TGTGCCAGCAGGGTGCCGGGACACGGGACCTACGAGCAGTACTTC.

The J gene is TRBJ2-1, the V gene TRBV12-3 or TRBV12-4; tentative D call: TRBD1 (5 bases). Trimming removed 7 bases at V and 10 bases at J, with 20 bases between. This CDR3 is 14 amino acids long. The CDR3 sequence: CASIDTGRSYEQFF. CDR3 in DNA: TGTGCCAGCATAGACACAGGCAGGTCCTACGAGCAGTTCTTC.

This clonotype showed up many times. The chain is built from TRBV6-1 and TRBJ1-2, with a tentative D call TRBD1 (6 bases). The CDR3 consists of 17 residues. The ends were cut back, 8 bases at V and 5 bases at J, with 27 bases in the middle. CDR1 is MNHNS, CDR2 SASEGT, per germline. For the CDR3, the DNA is TGTGCCAGCGGAGCAGCGGGCCTCAAAGAGGGGGAATATGGCTACACCTTC. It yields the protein CASGAAGLKEGEYGYTF.

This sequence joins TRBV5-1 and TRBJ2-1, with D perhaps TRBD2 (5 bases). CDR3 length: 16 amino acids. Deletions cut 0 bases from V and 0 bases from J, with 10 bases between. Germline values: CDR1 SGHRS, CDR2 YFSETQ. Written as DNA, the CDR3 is TGCGCCAGCAGCTTGGTGAGGGTACTCTCCTACAATGAGCAGTTCTTC. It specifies CASSLVRVLSYNEQFF.